Reported below is one T cell receptor (beta chain). The data were taken from a study of blood T cell repertoires in COVID-19. Sequenced by immunoSEQ multiplex PCR; TCRdb stores in-frame clones only, minus some. The table records around 170,000 clones, roughly 80% of them present only once. Germline trimming cut 4 bases from V and 1 base from J; bases unmatched to any gene: 2. The germline CDR1 and CDR2 sequences are SNHLY and FYNNEI. The CDR3 is made up of 14 amino acids. The genes are TRBV2 and TRBJ2-5; 8 nucleotides align to TRBD1. The sequence derives from a man in his thirties or forties with active or convalescent COVID-19. Sequences were obtained from peripheral blood. CDR3: CASSGDRSQETQYF. The DNA of the CDR3 is TGTGCCAGCAGTGGGGACAGGAGCCAAGAGACCCAGTACTTC.